This T cell receptor (beta chain) was sequenced for a study of T-cell memory formation after mild COVID-19. Study summary: TCR clusters were mostly donor specific.

This clonotype was seen at least ten times. Its antigen remains unidentified. V shed 1 base and J shed 11 bases, with 19 bases lying between them. This CDR3 spans 14 amino acids. Germline V gene sequence: CDR1 SQVTM, CDR2 ANQGSEA. TCRdb used MiXCR to reprocess the 5' RACE reads, holding one entry per CDR3 protein. Counted here are 50,000 to 60,000 distinct CDR3 sequences, 28% occurring once; the ten biggest clones make up 35% to 45%. Study conclusions and caveats: The appearance of some responding clones in pre-infection memory suggested that cross-reactive memory joined. Among clones contracting day 15 to 85, CD4/CD8 was balanced, whereas later expanders leaned CD4+. Contracting CD4+ clones sat mainly in CM and EM; CD8+ in EMRA.

The chain recombines TRBV29-1 with TRBJ2-3; possible D gene TRBD1, 6 bases. Sequences were obtained from PBMCs or a T cell subset sorted from them (not recorded which). The clonotype originates from a man aged 18 to 29 who had mild COVID-19 (a few samples of this study predate the infection). Cell type and time point are not known. The DNA for the CDR3 is TGCAGCGTTGAAGCGTCTGGGGGCTTCGTAGGGCAGTATTTT. Translation: CSVEASGGFVGQYF.